This T cell receptor (beta chain) is drawn from a study of cytomegalovirus exposure and HLA in healthy donors. The study's findings and limits: Later analysis identified 16,951 TCR beta sequences associated with HLA alleles, using a false discovery rate threshold of 0.05. Published work reported that the classifier diagnosed cytomegalovirus status with high specificity and sensitivity.

This clone has just a few counts. Its antigen is still unknown. V gave up 5 bases and J gave up 0 bases; unmatched junction bases: 18. Germline values: CDR1 SGDLS, CDR2 YYNGEE. CDR3 length equals 22 residues. The PCR ran on 60 Vbeta and 13 Jbeta primers. Produced via immunoSEQ multiplex PCR; TCRdb's table is partial and in-frame only. This table holds roughly 220,000 clones, around 80% found once. The sample was PBMCs. The sequence came from a man aged 30 to 39 in good health and CMV-seronegative. The chain carries TRBV9 and TRBJ2-2; 14 positions match TRBD2. The CDR3 sequence is CASSVTGTSGGGTLANTGELFF. DNA of the CDR3: TGTGCCAGCAGTGTAACCGGGACTAGCGGGGGAGGAACGCTTGCGAACACCGGGGAGCTGTTTTTT.